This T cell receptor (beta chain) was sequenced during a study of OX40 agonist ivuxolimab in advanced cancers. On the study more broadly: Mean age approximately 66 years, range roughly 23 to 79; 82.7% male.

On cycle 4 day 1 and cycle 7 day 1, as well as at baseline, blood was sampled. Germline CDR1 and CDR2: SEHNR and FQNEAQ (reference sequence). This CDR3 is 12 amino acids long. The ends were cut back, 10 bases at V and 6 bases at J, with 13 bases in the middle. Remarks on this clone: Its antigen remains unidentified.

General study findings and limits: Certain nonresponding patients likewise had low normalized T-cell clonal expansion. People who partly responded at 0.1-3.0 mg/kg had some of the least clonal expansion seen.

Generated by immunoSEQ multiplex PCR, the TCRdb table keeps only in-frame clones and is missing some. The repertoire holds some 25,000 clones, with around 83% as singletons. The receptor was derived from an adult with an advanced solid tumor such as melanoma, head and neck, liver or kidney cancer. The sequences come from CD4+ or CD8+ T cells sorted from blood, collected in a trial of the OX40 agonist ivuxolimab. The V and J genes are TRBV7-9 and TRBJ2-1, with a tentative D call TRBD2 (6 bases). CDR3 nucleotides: TGTGCCATACGGGACTTAGGCAATGAGCAGTTCTTC. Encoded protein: CAIRDLGNEQFF. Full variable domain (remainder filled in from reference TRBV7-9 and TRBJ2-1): DTGVSQNPRHKITKRGQNVTFRCDPISEHNRLYWYRQTLGQGPEFLTYFQNEAQLEKSRLLSDRFSAERPKGSFSTLEIQRTEQGDSAMYLCAIRDLGNEQFFGPGTRLTVL.